These 25 T cell receptor beta chains came from one sample sequenced in a study of T cell responses to AZD1222 COVID-19 vaccine listed by TCRdb under 2021. The library was generated by the immunoSEQ multiplex PCR assay. TCRdb limited this immuneACCESS table to in-frame rearrangements with V and J called. A share of clones is missing; checked studies link under half to unresolved V genes, and the rest is unexplained. Across this sample there are about 140,000 clones, with over 85% seen only once. The ten top clones hold roughly 5% of the sample. The time point label here, explained by the study, means: baseline before first vaccination. Sequences were derived from peripheral blood, sampled on day 0 of AZD1222 vaccination. The receptors were gathered from an adult in good health.

This clone has only a few counts. The chain is built from TRBV19 and TRBJ1-6; D is ambiguous. In germline, CDR1 is LNHDA, CDR2 SQIVND (reference sequence). V was clipped by 1 base and J by 6 bases, with 7 bases between them. The CDR3 contains 14 residues. CDR3 region: CASSIGAGNSPLHF. CDR3 bases: TGTGCCAGTAGTATAGGGGCAGGTAATTCACCCCTCCACTTT. Complete variable domain (other parts from reference TRBV19 and TRBJ1-6): DGGITQSPKYLFRKEGQNVTLSCEQNLNHDAMYWYRQDPGQGLRLIYYSQIVNDFQKGDIAEGYSVSREKKESFPLTVTSAQKNPTAFYLCASSIGAGNSPLHFGNGTRLTVT.

The chain joins TRBV28 to TRBJ1-5, with TRBD1 as a possible D gene (5 bases). Germline V gives CDR1 MDHEN, CDR2 SYDVKM. Trimming took off 6 bases at V and 7 bases at J, with 19 bases between the two ends. This CDR3 is built from 15 residues. CDR3 nucleotides: TGTGCCAGCAGCTCGCTACGGGGACTAGGGCAGCCCCAGCATTTT. Protein sequence: CASSSLRGLGQPQHF.

The V and J genes are TRBV7-9 and TRBJ2-1, with 9 bases identical to TRBD2. The CDR3 is made up of 18 amino acids. The junction had 12 bases not matched to a gene; V was cut back by 1 base and J by 5 bases. The V gene's germline CDR1 is SEHNR and CDR2 FQNEAQ (reference sequence). Written as DNA, the CDR3 is TGTGCCAGCAGCTTAGAATCCCCAGCGGGAGGATCGGACAATGAGCAGTTCTTC. It translates to CASSLESPAGGSDNEQFF.

The V gene is TRBV9, the J gene TRBJ1-2; tentatively, D is TRBD1 (6 bases). Trimming removed 3 bases at V and 4 bases at J, with 16 bases between. Germline CDR1 is SGDLS and CDR2 is YYNGEE. The CDR3 is 15 amino acids. CDR3 nucleotide sequence: TGTGCCAGCAGCGCCCGCACTTCAGGGGCCTATGGCTACACCTTC. As protein: CASSARTSGAYGYTF.

The chain has TRBV7-8 and TRBJ2-1; D is perhaps TRBD1 (5 bases). The germline V gene has CDR1 SGHVS and CDR2 FQNEAQ. V gave up 5 bases and J gave up 10 bases, with 9 bases separating them. The CDR3 is 11 amino acids. Here the CDR3 reads CASSPRVEQFF. The DNA of the CDR3 is TGTGCCAGCAGCCCCAGGGTGGAGCAGTTCTTC.

The V call is TRBV29-1, the J call TRBJ1-2, with D tentatively TRBD1 (5 bases). Germline CDR1 reads SQVTM; CDR2 reads ANQGSEA. This CDR3 contains 13 residues. Trimming stripped 4 bases from V and 4 bases from J, with 13 bases between. CDR3: CSVGDGQGYGYTF. The DNA of the CDR3 is TGCAGCGTTGGAGACGGCCAGGGCTATGGCTACACCTTC.

The table lists this clone with a few counts. V gene TRBV4-1 combines with J gene TRBJ2-1; D may be TRBD1 (5 bases). The CDR3 is 14 amino acids. With 4 bases removed from V and 8 bases from J, the gap between germline ends came to 15 bases. From germline, CDR1 is MGHRA and CDR2 YSYEKL. In DNA, the CDR3 is TGCGCCAGCAGCCGTGCCCAGGGTTTCGATGAGCAGTTCTTC. Residues: CASSRAQGFDEQFF.

This chain uses TRBV5-8 with TRBJ2-3; D ambiguous. The V and J ends lost 4 bases and 4 bases respectively, with 10 bases between them. The CDR3 length is 13 residues. The germline gives CDR1 SGHTS, CDR2 YDEGEE. The CDR3 spells CASSPDPSDTQYF. CDR3 nucleotides: TGTGCCAGCAGCCCAGACCCTTCAGATACGCAGTATTTT.

The chain has TRBV2 and TRBJ1-3; unclear D gene. Looked up from germline, CDR1 is SNHLY and CDR2 is FYNNEI. V was cut by 5 bases and J by 2 bases, with 10 bases left in between. This CDR3 region has 14 residues. CDR3 sequence reads: CASSLERTGNTIYF. CDR3 sequence (DNA): TGTGCCAGCAGTCTCGAGAGAACTGGAAACACCATATATTTT.

The chain employs TRBV4-2 and TRBJ2-3; 8 nucleotides match TRBD2. V trimming: 0 bases; J trimming: 1 base; junction bases outside the gene matches: 3. The CDR3 runs 16 residues. The germline V gene has CDR1 LGHNA and CDR2 YNFKEQ. The CDR3 nucleotides read TGTGCCAGCAGCCAAGAGGGAGCGGGAGGCACAGATACGCAGTATTTT. This sequence encodes CASSQEGAGGTDTQYF.

The chain links TRBV7-9 to TRBJ2-5, with D possibly TRBD2 on 5 matching bases. With 5 bases removed from V and 4 bases from J, the gap between germline ends came to 14 bases. Germline V gene sequence: CDR1 SEHNR, CDR2 FQNEAQ (reference sequence). The CDR3 totals 14 residues. The CDR3 nucleotides are TGTGCCAGCAGCCGTGACACACGGGGAGAGACCCAGTACTTC. Residues: CASSRDTRGETQYF.

V and J are TRBV28 and TRBJ1-2; D may be TRBD1 (5 bases). CDR1 and CDR2 (germline): MDHEN, SYDVKM. V was clipped by 7 bases and J by 8 bases, with 14 bases between them. The CDR3 totals 12 residues. The CDR3 DNA sequence: TGTGCCAGCAATAGGAGGGGATTCGGCTACACCTTC. Encoded protein: CASNRRGFGYTF.

The chain is built from TRBV7-8 and TRBJ2-7, with D maybe TRBD1 (6 bases). Germline CDR1 reads SGHVS; CDR2 reads FQNEAQ. Trimming removed 2 bases at V and 1 base at J, with 12 bases between. The CDR3 runs to 15 residues. The CDR3 nucleotides are TGTGCCAGCAGCTTAAAGACAGGCGGGTCCTACGAGCAGTACTTC. Amino acids: CASSLKTGGSYEQYF.

Only one count was recorded for this clone. This chain links TRBV20-1 with TRBJ1-5; D is uncertain. Germline CDR1 and CDR2: DFQATT and SNEGSKA (reference sequence). Deletions cut 3 bases from V and 2 bases from J, with 14 bases between. The CDR3 runs to 15 residues. CDR3 amino acids: CSASSGFLGNQPQHF. The CDR3, as DNA: TGCAGTGCTAGTTCCGGGTTCTTAGGCAATCAGCCCCAGCATTTT.

The rearrangement joins TRBV2 to TRBJ1-1; D is possibly TRBD1 (5 bases). The germline V gene has CDR1 SNHLY and CDR2 FYNNEI. Trimming took 3 bases from V and 0 from J, leaving 14 bases between them. The CDR3 has 16 amino acids. The CDR3 here is CASSEGVSHMNTEAFF. The CDR3 nucleotides read TGTGCCAGCAGTGAGGGGGTGAGTCACATGAACACTGAAGCTTTCTTT. Looking up the rest from reference TRBV2 and TRBJ1-1 gives the full variable domain: EPEVTQTPSHQVTQMGQEVILRCVPISNHLYFYWYRQILGQKVEFLVSFYNNEISEKSEIFDDQFSVERPDGSNFTLKIRSTKLEDSAMYFCASSEGVSHMNTEAFFGQGTRLTVV.

CDR3 bases: TGTGCCACCAGTGATTTCTCCGCGGTCCATGAGCAGTTCTTC. The encoded protein is CATSDFSAVHEQFF. The chain links TRBV24-1 to TRBJ2-1; D call uncertain. CDR1 and CDR2 (germline): KGHDR, SFDVKD. The CDR3 spans 14 residues. V was shortened by 1 base and J by 8 bases, with 11 bases between the two germline ends.

J is TRBJ1-3 and V is TRBV14; no definite D call. Trimming removed 0 bases at V and 4 bases at J, with 7 bases between. The CDR3 sequence is 14 residues long. Germline V gene data show CDR1 as SGHDN and CDR2 as FVKESK. In nucleotides, the CDR3 is TGTGCCAGCAGCCAAGACACGGACGGAAACACCATATATTTT. Its translation: CASSQDTDGNTIYF.

This clone was detected once. This chain connects TRBV28 to TRBJ2-2, with D hard to call. The V end was cut by 8 bases, the J end by 2 bases, with 15 bases between. CDR3 length equals 15 residues. Germline V CDR1 and CDR2: MDHEN, SYDVKM. This chain's CDR3 is CASSPRNPNTGELFF. The CDR3 DNA sequence: TGTGCCAGCTCCCCGAGAAATCCAAACACCGGGGAGCTGTTTTTT.

The J gene is TRBJ1-5, the V gene TRBV6-1, with D possibly TRBD1 on 5 matching bases. V was shortened by 1 base and J by 1 base, with 8 bases between the two germline ends. This CDR3 is 15 amino acids long. Germline assignment: CDR1 MNHNS and CDR2 SASEGT. CDR3 nucleotide sequence: TGTGCCAGCAGTGAAGGCAGGGCCAGCAATCAGCCCCAGCATTTT. Translated, it gives CASSEGRASNQPQHF.

The chain is built from TRBV7-9 and TRBJ1-3; D unresolved. V was clipped by 4 bases and J by 3 bases, with 7 bases between them. The CDR3 has 13 residues. The germline V gene encodes CDR1 SEHNR and CDR2 FQNEAQ (reference sequence). In DNA form, the CDR3 reads TGTGCCAGCAGCTGGTACCTTGGAAACACCATATATTTT. Translation gives CASSWYLGNTIYF.

This CDR3 reads CASSYGTASGNTIYF. The CDR3 bases are TGTGCCAGCAGTTACGGGACAGCCTCTGGAAACACCATATATTTT. V is TRBV6-6 and J is TRBJ1-3; 7 bases are a match to TRBD1. This CDR3 has 15 residues. Germline CDR1 reads MNHNY; CDR2 reads SVGAGI (reference sequence). Trimming took 2 bases from V and 0 from J; bases not matched to a gene: 1.

The CDR3 DNA is TGTGCCAGTAGTATAGAGGCCGTGGGGCCCCAGCATTTT. Its protein product is CASSIEAVGPQHF. The V call is TRBV19, the J call TRBJ1-5; D remains unclear. Germline CDR1 is LNHDA and CDR2 is SQIVND (reference sequence). CDR3 length equals 13 residues. V was clipped by 0 bases and J by 9 bases, with 9 bases between them.

The CDR3 coding sequence is TGTGCCAGCAGTCCCCCGACAGGGGTGAACACTGAAGCTTTCTTT. Its protein product is CASSPPTGVNTEAFF. V gene TRBV6-6 combines with J gene TRBJ1-1, with 8 bases that match TRBD1. This CDR3 is 15 amino acids long. Germline values: CDR1 MNHNY, CDR2 SVGAGI (reference sequence). V shed 5 bases and J 0 bases; nucleotides not matched to a gene: 5.

CDR3 nucleotide sequence: TGTGCCAGTAGTCAAGTTGGGACAGGAGGTGGCGGGACCCAGTACTTC. It specifies CASSQVGTGGGGTQYF. The rearrangement links TRBV19 to TRBJ2-5; 8 positions match TRBD1. The CDR3 contains 16 residues. Germline loops: CDR1 LNHDA, CDR2 SQIVND (reference sequence). V was pared by 5 bases and J by 7 bases, with 15 bases of the junction left unmatched.

The V and J genes are TRBV19 and TRBJ1-4, with TRBD1 identical over 9 bases. The CDR3 sequence is 14 residues long. CDR1 is LNHDA, CDR2 SQIVND, per germline (reference sequence). Unmatched junction bases numbered 5, after V lost 7 bases and J lost 5 bases. Here the CDR3 reads CASTRDRDNEKLFF. The CDR3, as DNA: TGTGCCAGTACCCGGGACAGGGACAATGAAAAACTGTTTTTT. Combining the CDR3 with reference TRBV19 and TRBJ1-4 gives the whole variable domain DGGITQSPKYLFRKEGQNVTLSCEQNLNHDAMYWYRQDPGQGLRLIYYSQIVNDFQKGDIAEGYSVSREKKESFPLTVTSAQKNPTAFYLCASTRDRDNEKLFFGSGTQLSVL.